One and the same sample provided the 12 T cell receptor beta chains below, sequenced in a study of shared clonotypes between healthy human individuals. Using immunoSEQ multiplex PCR, the repertoire was profiled, and TCRdb retains in-frame clones only, with some absent. The table records 2 million to 3 million clones, 90% to 95% of them present only once. The sample was naive CD4+ T cells from PBMCs. Subset described: CD45RA+ positively selected. These receptors were collected from a man aged 18 to 35 in good health. Some clones in this sample may be carry-over from other donors' samples.

The V call is TRBV7-3, the J call TRBJ2-3, with D possibly called TRBD1 or TRBD2 (5 bases each). In germline, CDR1 is SGHTA, CDR2 FQGTGA. V lost 4 bases and J 6 bases, leaving 11 bases between the germline ends. The CDR3 consists of 13 residues. The CDR3 DNA reads TGTGCCAGCAGCTCGGGGCCACGGGATACGCAGTATTTT. This encodes CASSSGPRDTQYF.

As concerns this clone: The sample carries other DNA sequences with the same CDR3. The chain recombines TRBV10-1 with TRBJ1-2; D remains unclear. V dropped 0 bases and J dropped 2 bases, with 4 bases sitting between them. The CDR3 has 13 residues. Germline values: CDR1 WNHNN, CDR2 SYGVQD (reference sequence). CDR3 in amino acids: CASSESRNYGYTF. The CDR3 DNA reads as TGCGCCAGCAGTGAGTCTAGGAACTATGGCTACACCTTC.

This clone was found once. V is TRBV4-3 and J is TRBJ2-3; D possibly uses TRBD1 or TRBD2 (5 bases each). The CDR3 runs 15 residues. Germline CDR1 reads LGHNA; CDR2 reads YSLEER. Trimming shortened V by 4 bases and J by 3 bases, and 14 bases separated the two germline ends. The CDR3 sequence is CASSPQGRGTDTQYF. CDR3 nucleotide sequence: TGCGCCAGCAGCCCCCAGGGTCGAGGGACAGATACGCAGTATTTT.

This clone was counted a single time. This chain connects TRBV9 to TRBJ1-5; D gene ambiguous. V was pared by 4 bases and J by 3 bases, with 11 bases between. This CDR3 is 14 amino acids long. Germline V gives CDR1 SGDLS, CDR2 YYNGEE. CDR3 protein: CASSSGPTNQPQHF. The CDR3 DNA reads TGTGCCAGCAGCTCCGGACCCACCAATCAGCCCCAGCATTTT.

The chain has TRBV2 and TRBJ2-5; tentatively, D is TRBD1 (6 bases). CDR1 and CDR2 (germline): SNHLY, FYNNEI. V lost 4 bases and J lost 5, with 17 bases in between. The CDR3 loop spans 15 amino acids. The CDR3 DNA sequence: TGTGCCAGCAGTGGAGGGTACAGGGTGGGGGAGACCCAGTACTTC. This encodes CASSGGYRVGETQYF.

The chain links TRBV30 to TRBJ2-6, with a tentative D call TRBD2 (6 bases). Germline CDR1 reads GTSNPN; CDR2 reads SVGIG (reference sequence). This CDR3 contains 16 residues. Trimming removed 4 bases from V and 0 bases from J, with 13 bases in between. CDR3 DNA sequence: TGTGCCTGGATGAGCGGGTACCGCTCTGGGGCCAACGTCCTGACTTTC. Protein product: CAWMSGYRSGANVLTF.

This sequence joins TRBV2 and TRBJ1-2; D remains ambiguous. Looked up from germline, CDR1 is SNHLY and CDR2 is FYNNEI. The CDR3 contains 13 residues. The V and J ends lost 10 bases and 8 bases respectively, with 20 bases between them. This CDR3 reads CATGAEAYVGYTF. CDR3 DNA: TGTGCCACGGGCGCGGAAGCCTATGTAGGCTACACCTTC.

This clone came up a few times. The chain has TRBV15 and TRBJ2-7; D possibly uses TRBD1 or TRBD2 (5 bases each). V gave up 2 bases and J gave up 2 bases, with 13 bases separating them. In germline, CDR1 is LNHNV, CDR2 YYDKDF (reference sequence). This CDR3 has 15 amino acids. CDR3 nucleotides: TGTGCCACCAGCAGATCCACGGGACCCGCCTACGAGCAGTACTTC. It yields the protein CATSRSTGPAYEQYF.

Concerning this clone itself: Other DNA sequences in the same sample also yield this CDR3. The chain combines TRBV9 with TRBJ2-7; 11 nucleotides match TRBD1. Germline V CDR1 and CDR2: SGDLS, YYNGEE. Trimming cost V 3 bases and J 0 bases; bases outside gene matches: 2. The CDR3 runs 15 residues. CDR3 loop: CASSAGTGGSYEQYF. CDR3 bases: TGTGCCAGCAGCGCCGGGACAGGGGGCTCCTACGAGCAGTACTTC.

This chain links TRBV6-6 with TRBJ1-3; D ambiguous. The V end lost 7 bases, the J end lost 4 bases, and 11 bases lay between the germline ends. This CDR3 contains 13 residues. Per germline, CDR1 MNHNY and CDR2 SVGAGI (reference sequence). DNA of the CDR3: TGTGCCAGCAAAGACCTGGGGGGAAACACCATATATTTT. Encoded protein: CASKDLGGNTIYF.

The rearrangement joins TRBV7-2 to TRBJ2-1; 7 bases line up with TRBD2. Germline trimming cut 0 bases from V and 16 bases from J; bases unmatched to any gene: 6. Germline CDR1 SGHTA, CDR2 FQGNSA. This CDR3 spans 12 amino acids. CDR3 in DNA: TGTGCCAGCAGCTTAGCGGGAGGGCCTATCTTCTTC. It yields the protein CASSLAGGPIFF.

The CDR3 DNA sequence: TGTGCCAGCTCACCCGTTATACAGGGGGCGGGCACTGAAGCTTTCTTT. Protein sequence: CASSPVIQGAGTEAFF. The rearrangement links TRBV18 to TRBJ1-1, with 9 nucleotides matching TRBD1. Looked up from germline, CDR1 is KGHSH and CDR2 is LQKENI. The CDR3 extends over 16 amino acids. The V gene end was trimmed by 3 bases and the J gene end by 4 bases; junction bases not matched to a gene: 9.